These T cell receptor beta chains were read from a single sample in a study of blood T cell repertoires in COVID-19. Sequencing used immunoSEQ multiplex PCR; TCRdb keeps in-frame clones, though not all of them. Altogether roughly 370,000 clones are present, 80% to 90% being singletons, with the ten largest covering about a tenth. Material: PBMCs or T cells enriched from blood (not recorded which). Receptors originate from a woman aged 50 to 60 who had recovered from COVID-19. Each CDR3 is given with its conserved first and last residue. Each record gives: clone size, V gene, D gene, J gene, CDR3 protein, CDR3 DNA. D genes are given only for firm matches. Where a row states a size, it is once, few, many or the class of an expanded clone; other rows omit it.

size: NA; V: TRBV19; D: TRBD1; J: TRBJ1-1; CDR3: CASYSDRAHTEAFF; DNA: TGTGCCAGTTATTCGGACAGGGCCCACACTGAAGCTTTCTTT
size: NA; V: TRBV28; D: NA; J: TRBJ1-2; CDR3: CASSFLGPGYGYTF; DNA: TGTGCCAGCAGTTTTTTGGGGCCGGGCTATGGCTACACCTTC
size: NA; V: TRBV24-1; D: NA; J: TRBJ1-2; CDR3: CATGGGDGYTF; DNA: TGTGCCACCGGAGGGGGGGATGGCTACACCTTC
size: NA; V: TRBV30; D: NA; J: TRBJ1-6; CDR3: CAWSFEGGSPLHF; DNA: TGTGCCTGGAGTTTTGAGGGCGGGTCACCCCTCCACTTT
size: NA; V: TRBV6-5; D: NA; J: TRBJ1-6; CDR3: CASTTPGSPLHF; DNA: TGTGCCAGCACCACCCCAGGGTCACCCCTCCACTTT
size: few; V: TRBV6-5; D: TRBD1; J: TRBJ2-7; CDR3: CASSRQGIGEQYF; DNA: TGTGCCAGCAGTAGACAGGGAATAGGCGAGCAGTACTTC
size: NA; V: TRBV5-1; D: TRBD1; J: TRBJ2-5; CDR3: CASSPRTGKEGSQYF; DNA: TGCGCCAGCAGCCCGAGGACAGGGAAGGAGGGAAGCCAGTACTTC
size: NA; V: TRBV9; D: NA; J: TRBJ1-2; CDR3: CASSVATGSSYGYTF; DNA: TGTGCCAGCAGCGTAGCCACAGGGTCTTCCTATGGCTACACCTTC
size: NA; V: TRBV6-2/TRBV6-3; D: NA; J: TRBJ1-5; CDR3: CASSPDGISNQPQHF; DNA: TGTGCCAGCAGTCCGGACGGGATTAGCAATCAGCCCCAGCATTTT
size: NA; V: TRBV7-9; D: NA; J: TRBJ1-1; CDR3: CASSLDSMNTEAFF; DNA: TGTGCCAGCAGCCTGGACAGCATGAACACTGAAGCTTTCTTT
size: NA; V: TRBV27; D: TRBD2; J: TRBJ2-1; CDR3: CASSLGLDTYYNEQFF; DNA: TGTGCCAGCAGTTTGGGACTAGATACCTACTACAATGAGCAGTTCTTC
size: NA; V: TRBV14; D: TRBD1; J: TRBJ2-1; CDR3: CASSPLGTGGYNEQFF; DNA: TGTGCCAGCAGCCCCCTGGGGACAGGGGGCTACAATGAGCAGTTCTTC
size: NA; V: TRBV4-1; D: TRBD1; J: TRBJ1-4; CDR3: CASSQGQGREKLFF; DNA: TGCGCCAGCAGCCAAGGACAGGGGAGGGAAAAACTGTTTTTT
size: once; V: TRBV3-1/TRBV3-2; D: TRBD1; J: TRBJ1-1; CDR3: CASSHGDRVTAFF; DNA: TGTGCCAGCAGCCACGGTGACAGGGTTACGGCTTTCTTT
size: NA; V: TRBV29-1; D: NA; J: TRBJ2-1; CDR3: CSGTGIDEQFF; DNA: TGCAGCGGAACAGGGATAGATGAGCAGTTCTTC
size: NA; V: TRBV6-4; D: NA; J: TRBJ1-5; CDR3: CASSEEFTESNQPQHF; DNA: TGTGCCAGCAGTGAAGAGTTTACAGAAAGCAATCAGCCCCAGCATTTT
size: NA; V: TRBV3-1/TRBV3-2; D: NA; J: TRBJ1-2; CDR3: CASSPGLDLNF; DNA: TGTGCCAGCAGCCCGGGACTCGACCTAAACTTC
size: NA; V: TRBV28; D: NA; J: TRBJ2-3; CDR3: CASSFVHSGRYTQYF; DNA: TGTGCCAGCAGTTTTGTTCATAGCGGCCGGTATACGCAGTATTTT
size: NA; V: TRBV29-1; D: TRBD1; J: TRBJ1-1; CDR3: CSVETSYRQGNTEAFF; DNA: TGCAGCGTTGAAACAAGTTACAGACAGGGGAACACTGAAGCTTTCTTT
size: NA; V: TRBV5-1; D: NA; J: TRBJ1-4; CDR3: CASSPRGGALATNEKLFF; DNA: TGCGCCAGCAGCCCGAGGGGGGGCGCGCTCGCAACTAATGAAAAACTGTTTTTT
size: NA; V: TRBV10-3; D: NA; J: TRBJ1-1; CDR3: CATVGGTEAFF; DNA: TGTGCCACCGTGGGGGGCACTGAAGCTTTCTTT
size: NA; V: TRBV7-9; D: NA; J: TRBJ1-6; CDR3: CASSPGGNSPLHF; DNA: TGTGCCAGCAGCCCCGGCGGGAATTCACCCCTCCACTTT
size: NA; V: TRBV28; D: TRBD1; J: TRBJ2-5; CDR3: CASSLAGGTQYF; DNA: TGTGCCAGCAGTTTAGCAGGGGGGACCCAGTACTTC
size: NA; V: TRBV7-3; D: TRBD1; J: TRBJ1-6; CDR3: CASSLEGQGVTPLHF; DNA: TGTGCCAGCAGCTTAGAGGGACAGGGTGTAACACCCCTCCACTTT
size: NA; V: TRBV7-6; D: TRBD1; J: TRBJ2-7; CDR3: CASSLAGQGADEQYF; DNA: TGTGCCAGCAGCTTAGCGGGACAGGGGGCGGATGAGCAGTACTTC
size: NA; V: TRBV5-1; D: NA; J: TRBJ2-7; CDR3: CASSLVDRDYEQYF; DNA: TGCGCCAGCAGCTTGGTCGACAGAGACTACGAGCAGTACTTC
size: NA; V: TRBV7-9; D: TRBD1; J: TRBJ2-1; CDR3: CASSPRTGHMDEQFF; DNA: TGTGCCAGCAGCCCTCGGACAGGGCATATGGATGAGCAGTTCTTC
size: NA; V: TRBV9; D: NA; J: TRBJ1-1; CDR3: CASSVEWEGPNTEAFF; DNA: TGTGCCAGCAGCGTAGAGTGGGAGGGACCAAACACTGAAGCTTTCTTT
size: NA; V: TRBV12-2; D: NA; J: TRBJ1-2; CDR3: CASRLETDTRF; DNA: TGTGCAAGTCGCTTAGAAACCGACACCAGGTTC
size: NA; V: TRBV5-1; D: TRBD1; J: TRBJ2-5; CDR3: CASRLQGEETQYF; DNA: TGCGCCAGCAGGCTACAGGGGGAAGAGACCCAGTACTTC
size: NA; V: TRBV12-3/TRBV12-4; D: TRBD1; J: TRBJ1-1; CDR3: CASSGQAQDEAFF; DNA: TGTGCCAGCAGTGGACAGGCCCAGGATGAAGCTTTCTTT
size: NA; V: TRBV25-1; D: NA; J: TRBJ2-3; CDR3: CASNPGYTDTQYF; DNA: TGTGCCAGCAACCCAGGCTACACAGATACGCAGTATTTT
size: NA; V: TRBV14; D: NA; J: TRBJ1-1; CDR3: CASSQEGWAGGYAEAFF; DNA: TGTGCCAGCAGCCAAGAGGGTTGGGCCGGGGGGTACGCTGAAGCTTTCTTT